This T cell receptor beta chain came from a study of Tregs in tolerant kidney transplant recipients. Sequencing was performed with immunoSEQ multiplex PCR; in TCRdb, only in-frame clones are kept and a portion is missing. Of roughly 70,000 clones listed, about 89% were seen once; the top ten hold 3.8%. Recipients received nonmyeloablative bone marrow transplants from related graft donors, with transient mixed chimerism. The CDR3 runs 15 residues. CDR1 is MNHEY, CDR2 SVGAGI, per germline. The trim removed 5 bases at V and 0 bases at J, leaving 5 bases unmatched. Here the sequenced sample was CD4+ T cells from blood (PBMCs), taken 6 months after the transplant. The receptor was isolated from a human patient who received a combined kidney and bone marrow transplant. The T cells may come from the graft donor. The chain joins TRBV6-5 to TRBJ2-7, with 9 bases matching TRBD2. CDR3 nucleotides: TGTGCCAGCAGTCTAGCGGGAAGGAGCTCCTACGAGCAGTACTTC. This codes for CASSLAGRSSYEQYF.